One and the same sample provided the 10 T cell receptor beta chains below, sequenced in a study of long-term antiretroviral therapy in people with HIV. Samples were assayed with immunoSEQ v3.0 at survey level. TCRdb's table, derived via immunoSEQ multiplex PCR, lists solely in-frame clones and lacks some. The table has 20,000 or so clones, around 84% seen once. The specimen was unsorted PBMCs, collected 0.1 years before starting antiretroviral therapy. The receptors were gathered from a man in his late teens or twenties with HIV.

The V and J genes are TRBV7-2 and TRBJ2-7; TRBD1 matches at 8 bases. Germline lookup yields CDR1 SGHTA and CDR2 FQGNSA. V dropped 6 bases and J dropped 3; count of bases not matched to a gene: 7. The CDR3 spans 14 residues. As DNA, the CDR3 is TGTGCCAGCAGGACCGGGACAGGAGTCTACGAGCAGTACTTC. This translates into CASRTGTGVYEQYF.

The chain is built from TRBV7-2 and TRBJ2-2; D ambiguous. V was cut by 8 bases and J by 4 bases, with 8 bases left in between. CDR3 size: 12 residues. The germline CDR1 and CDR2 sequences are SGHTA and FQGNSA. The CDR3 spells CASPDGTGELFF. The CDR3 DNA reads TGTGCCAGCCCCGACGGCACCGGGGAGCTGTTTTTT. The entire variable domain, with the rest obtained from reference TRBV7-2 and TRBJ2-2, is as follows: GAGVSQSPSNKVTEKGKDVELRCDPISGHTALYWYRQSLGQGLEFLIYFQGNSAPDKSGLPSDRFSAERTGGSVSTLTIQRTQQEDSAVYLCASPDGTGELFFGEGSRLTVL.

This clone was recorded once. The chain joins TRBV5-5 to TRBJ1-1; D unclear. This CDR3 contains 15 residues. The germline V gene has CDR1 SGHKS and CDR2 YYEKEE (reference sequence). V lost 2 bases and J 3 bases, leaving 14 bases between the germline ends. CDR3 bases: TGTGCCAGCAGCTTCTCTAGAGGAGGGTACACTGAAGCTTTCTTT. It specifies CASSFSRGGYTEAFF.

The rearrangement joins TRBV30 to TRBJ2-7; 7 nucleotides line up with TRBD1. Germline lookup yields CDR1 GTSNPN and CDR2 SVGIG (reference sequence). V shed 7 bases, J shed 0 bases, and the junction held 6 bases outside the gene matches. The CDR3 totals 13 residues. In DNA, the CDR3 is TGTGCCTCGACAGGGACCAGCTCCTACGAGCAGTACTTC. It is translated as CASTGTSSYEQYF.

This rearrangement joins TRBV5-1 to TRBJ1-1; D remains unclear. Germline CDR1 SGHRS, CDR2 YFSETQ. This CDR3 has 13 amino acids. V was clipped by 0 bases and J by 1 base, with 4 bases between them. The CDR3 DNA is TGCGCCAGCAGCTTGGACCAGAACACTGAAGCTTTCTTT. Protein sequence: CASSLDQNTEAFF.

The rearrangement uses TRBV6-5 and TRBJ2-1; tentatively, D is TRBD1 or TRBD2 (5 bases each). Trimming took off 1 base at V and 5 bases at J, with 9 bases between the two ends. There are 14 residues in the CDR3. Germline V CDR1 and CDR2: MNHEY, SVGAGI. CDR3 coding DNA: TGTGCCAGCAGTTACTTCAGGGACCACAATGAGCAGTTCTTC. Residues: CASSYFRDHNEQFF.

J is TRBJ2-7 and V is TRBV19, with D perhaps TRBD2 (5 bases). The length of the CDR3 is 11 residues. Germline V gene lookup returns CDR1 LNHDA and CDR2 SQIVND (reference sequence). Trimming removed 2 bases from V and 7 bases from J, with 6 bases in between. The CDR3 DNA reads TGTGCCAGTAGTATAACGGGGGAGCAGTACTTC. Its translation: CASSITGEQYF.

V usage is TRBV15 and J usage is TRBJ2-2, with D possibly matching TRBD2 (5 bases). Trimming stripped 8 bases from V and 1 base from J, with 8 bases between. The length of the CDR3 is 13 residues. Germline loops: CDR1 LNHNV, CDR2 YYDKDF (reference sequence). CDR3 nucleotides: TGTGCCACCTCCGGGGAGAACACCGGGGAGCTGTTTTTT. It specifies CATSGENTGELFF.

The genes are TRBV2 and TRBJ1-4; D is unresolved. V gave up 2 bases and J gave up 8 bases, with 9 bases separating them. The CDR3 is 13 residues long. From germline, CDR1 is SNHLY and CDR2 FYNNEI. CDR3 sequence: CASSESALEKLFF. The DNA for the CDR3 is TGTGCCAGCAGTGAATCGGCCTTAGAAAAACTGTTTTTT. Full variable domain (outside the CDR3, taken from reference TRBV2 and TRBJ1-4): EPEVTQTPSHQVTQMGQEVILRCVPISNHLYFYWYRQILGQKVEFLVSFYNNEISEKSEIFDDQFSVERPDGSNFTLKIRSTKLEDSAMYFCASSESALEKLFFGSGTQLSVL.

The rearrangement joins TRBV27 to TRBJ2-1; D unclear. V was trimmed by 2 bases and J by 9 bases, leaving 8 bases between them. The CDR3 runs 12 residues. The germline CDR1 and CDR2 sequences are MNHEY and SMNVEV (reference sequence). CDR3 amino acids: CASSLALGEQFF. The CDR3 nucleotides are TGTGCCAGCAGTTTAGCCCTGGGTGAGCAGTTCTTC.